One sample yielded the 26 T cell receptor beta chains listed below, sequenced in a study of blood T cell repertoires in COVID-19. Using immunoSEQ multiplex PCR, the repertoire was profiled, and TCRdb retains in-frame clones only, with some absent. The sample contains just over 150,000 clones, roughly 82% of which appear only once. Specimen: peripheral blood. These receptors all come from a woman in her thirties or forties with COVID-19, enrolled during active disease.

The chain carries TRBV7-3 and TRBJ2-2, with 7 bases that match TRBD2. In germline, CDR1 is SGHTA, CDR2 FQGTGA. V was clipped by 5 bases and J by 0 bases; unmatched bases: 6. The CDR3 has 16 residues. CDR3 loop: CASSPRRGANTGELFF. CDR3 DNA: TGTGCCAGCAGCCCCCGTCGGGGGGCGAACACCGGGGAGCTGTTTTTT. Variable domain in full (rest from reference TRBV7-3 and TRBJ2-2): GAGVSQTPSNKVTEKGKYVELRCDPISGHTALYWYRQSLGQGPEFLIYFQGTGAADDSGLPNDRFFAVRPEGSVSTLKIQRTERGDSAVYLCASSPRRGANTGELFFGEGSRLTVL.

The V call is TRBV18, the J call TRBJ1-1, with 12 bases matching TRBD1. There are 19 residues in the CDR3. Germline lookup yields CDR1 KGHSH and CDR2 LQKENI. After removal of 3 bases from V and 0 bases from J, the junction contained 11 bases not matched to a gene. CDR3 in DNA: TGTGCCAGCTCACCGCTAACCGGGACAGGGGGCAAAGTGAACACTGAAGCTTTCTTT. Its protein is CASSPLTGTGGKVNTEAFF.

The gene calls are TRBV3-1 (or the pseudogene TRBV3-2) and TRBJ2-7; 7 bases are a match to TRBD2. The trim removed 0 bases at V and 6 bases at J, leaving 8 bases unmatched. The CDR3 has 15 residues. The germline V gene encodes CDR1 LGHDT and CDR2 YNNKEL (reference sequence). DNA for the CDR3: TGTGCCAGCAGCCAAGATTGGGGGGGACGAGCCGAGCAGTACTTC. Its translation: CASSQDWGGRAEQYF.

The CDR3 loop is CAISESGVNEQFF. The CDR3 region has the DNA TGTGCCATCAGTGAGTCAGGGGTAAATGAGCAGTTCTTC. V is TRBV10-3 and J is TRBJ2-1; maybe TRBD1 (5 bases). The CDR3 is 13 amino acids. V was clipped by 0 bases and J by 7 bases, with 7 bases between them. Germline CDR1 ENHRY, CDR2 SYGVKD.

This clone was counted once. The chain combines TRBV7-9 with TRBJ2-1; 10 bases agree with TRBD2. Germline loops: CDR1 SEHNR, CDR2 FQNEAQ (reference sequence). This CDR3 comprises 17 residues. V shed 1 base and J 3 bases; nucleotides not matched to a gene: 6. This CDR3 is CASSLEVAGGCYNEQFF. Written as DNA, the CDR3 is TGTGCCAGCAGCTTAGAAGTAGCGGGAGGTTGCTACAATGAGCAGTTCTTC.

This chain links TRBV6-5 with TRBJ1-1; 8 nucleotides match TRBD1. CDR1 is MNHEY and CDR2 is SVGAGI in the germline V gene. This CDR3 comprises 14 residues. With 8 bases clipped from V and 9 bases from J, the junction kept 14 bases outside the gene matches. CDR3 sequence reads: CASRIGQGVSKAFF. The CDR3 DNA reads TGTGCCAGCCGGATCGGACAGGGTGTGTCAAAAGCTTTCTTT.

V gene TRBV7-6 combines with J gene TRBJ2-1; D may be TRBD1 (6 bases). This CDR3 has 15 residues. Germline CDR1 and CDR2: SGHVS and FNYEAQ. The germline V and J ends were trimmed by 1 base and 4 bases, with 11 bases remaining between them. CDR3 amino acids: CASSLGQGSYNEQFF. The CDR3 nucleotides are TGTGCCAGCAGCTTAGGTCAGGGGTCGTACAATGAGCAGTTCTTC.

This clone turned up a few times. V usage is TRBV30 and J usage is TRBJ2-1, with D possibly matching TRBD2 (5 bases). Trimming took 3 bases from V and 5 from J, leaving 11 bases between them. Germline CDR1 GTSNPN, CDR2 SVGIG (reference sequence). The CDR3 consists of 13 residues. CDR3 loop: CAWSGLGHNEQFF. The CDR3 region has the DNA TGTGCCTGGAGCGGACTCGGGCACAATGAGCAGTTCTTC.

This clone was recorded only once. This chain links TRBV30 with TRBJ2-3; 10 bases align to TRBD2. Germline lookup yields CDR1 GTSNPN and CDR2 SVGIG (reference sequence). The trim removed 2 bases at V and 3 bases at J, leaving 11 bases unmatched. The CDR3 has 17 residues. The CDR3 nucleotides read TGTGCCTGGAGTCAAGGGGTTCTAGCGGGGGTAACAGATACGCAGTATTTT. Residues: CAWSQGVLAGVTDTQYF. The entire variable domain, with the rest obtained from reference TRBV30 and TRBJ2-3, is as follows: SQTIHQWPATLVQPVGSPLSLECTVEGTSNPNLYWYRQAAGRGLQLLFYSVGIGQISSEVPQNLSASRPQDRQFILSSKKLLLSDSGFYLCAWSQGVLAGVTDTQYFGPGTRLTVL.

The V call is TRBV28, the J call TRBJ2-7; 10 nucleotides agree with TRBD1. The CDR3 loop spans 14 amino acids. V dropped 2 bases and J dropped 5; count of bases not matched to a gene: 3. Germline V CDR1 and CDR2: MDHEN, SYDVKM. The CDR3 here is CASSLPGTGDEQYF. The DNA of the CDR3 is TGTGCCAGCAGTTTACCGGGGACAGGGGACGAGCAGTACTTC. The variable domain in full, with the rest retrieved from reference TRBV28 and TRBJ2-7, is DVKVTQSSRYLVKRTGEKVFLECVQDMDHENMFWYRQDPGLGLRLIYFSYDVKMKEKGDIPEGYSVSREKKERFSLILESASTNQTSMYLCASSLPGTGDEQYFGPGTRLTVT.

This chain uses TRBV15 with TRBJ1-4; D ambiguous. V lost 0 bases to trimming and J lost 7 bases, with 6 bases between them. Germline CDR1 is LNHNV and CDR2 is YYDKDF (reference sequence). The CDR3 has 13 residues. The CDR3: CATSRDTGEKLFF. Here the CDR3 DNA reads TGTGCCACCAGCAGAGATACCGGTGAAAAACTGTTTTTT.

The V call is TRBV27, the J call TRBJ1-1; TRBD1 is a possible D gene (6 bases). Trimming left V 6 bases short and J 5 bases short, with 10 bases between. Germline CDR1 is MNHEY and CDR2 is SMNVEV (reference sequence). The CDR3 totals 12 residues. The CDR3 DNA sequence: TGTGCCAGCAGCCGTAGGGGGACTGAAGCTTTCTTT. Amino acid sequence: CASSRRGTEAFF.

This chain links TRBV5-1 with TRBJ2-3; D gene uncertain. Per the germline V gene, CDR1 is SGHRS and CDR2 is YFSETQ. The CDR3 runs to 16 residues. V was trimmed by 0 bases and J by 0 bases, leaving 11 bases between them. CDR3 nucleotide sequence: TGCGCCAGCAGCTTGGCAAGCTTAACTAGCACAGATACGCAGTATTTT. This sequence encodes CASSLASLTSTDTQYF.

This clone was counted a few times. The rearrangement joins TRBV9 to TRBJ1-5; TRBD1 agrees at 9 bases. Trimming removed 4 bases from V and 2 bases from J; junction bases left unmatched: 4. The CDR3 length is 15 residues. Germline V gene sequence: CDR1 SGDLS, CDR2 YYNGEE. The CDR3 bases are TGTGCCAGCAGCACAGGGGGCGCGGGCAATCAGCCCCAGCATTTT. The encoded protein is CASSTGGAGNQPQHF.

This sequence joins TRBV4-1 and TRBJ1-5; D gene ambiguous. Trimming removed 0 bases from V and 2 bases from J, with 11 bases in between. In germline, CDR1 is MGHRA, CDR2 YSYEKL. The CDR3 has 16 residues. The CDR3 bases are TGCGCCAGCAGCCAAGATGCGGGCGGAGGCAATCAGCCCCAGCATTTT. It yields the protein CASSQDAGGGNQPQHF.

This sequence joins TRBV11-3 and TRBJ2-3, with TRBD1 as a possible D gene (5 bases). Germline V gives CDR1 SGHNT, CDR2 YENEEA. The CDR3 is made up of 15 amino acids. Trimming took off 5 bases at V and 0 bases at J, with 12 bases between the two ends. CDR3 sequence reads: CASSLQGHSTDTQYF. The CDR3 DNA sequence: TGTGCCAGCAGCCTCCAGGGCCACAGCACAGATACGCAGTATTTT.

The chain employs TRBV27 and TRBJ2-3; no firm D call. Germline CDR1 is MNHEY and CDR2 is SMNVEV (reference sequence). V dropped 6 bases and J dropped 0 bases, with 7 bases sitting between them. The CDR3 runs 13 residues. The CDR3 coding sequence is TGTGCCAGCAGACAATTAAGCACAGATACGCAGTATTTT. Protein product: CASRQLSTDTQYF.

The chain combines TRBV28 with TRBJ2-1; no firm D call. This CDR3 is built from 14 residues. Germline loops: CDR1 MDHEN, CDR2 SYDVKM. V lost 5 bases, J lost 7 bases, and 15 bases lay in between. CDR3 in amino acids: CASSPPRVVNEQFF. The DNA for the CDR3 is TGTGCCAGCAGTCCCCCCCGAGTGGTTAATGAGCAGTTCTTC.

This rearrangement joins TRBV6-1 to TRBJ2-7, with unresolved D. The V end was cut by 1 base, the J end by 6 bases, with 10 bases between. This CDR3 is built from 13 residues. Germline V gene data show CDR1 as MNHNS and CDR2 as SASEGT. The CDR3 loop reads CASSEGVWSEQYV. Here the CDR3 DNA reads TGTGCCAGCAGTGAAGGGGTTTGGAGCGAGCAGTACGTC.

The V gene is TRBV27, the J gene TRBJ1-1, with TRBD1 identical over 9 bases. V lost 6 bases, J lost 2 bases, and 1 base stayed unmatched. Germline CDR1 reads MNHEY; CDR2 reads SMNVEV (reference sequence). This CDR3 has 13 amino acids. The CDR3 DNA is TGTGCCAGCAGGGGACAGGGAAACACTGAAGCTTTCTTT. Its protein is CASRGQGNTEAFF.

The chain couples TRBV3-1 (or the pseudogene TRBV3-2) to TRBJ1-4; a weak D match, TRBD1 (5 bases). CDR1 is LGHDT and CDR2 is YNNKEL in the germline V gene (reference sequence). The V end lost 4 bases, the J end lost 4 bases, and 10 bases lay between the germline ends. This CDR3 contains 14 residues. The CDR3 sequence: CASSLNRHNEKLFF. Here the CDR3 DNA reads TGTGCCAGCAGCCTGAACAGGCATAATGAAAAACTGTTTTTT.

This clone was observed a handful of times. This chain joins TRBV5-1 and TRBJ2-1; D possibly corresponds to TRBD1 (6 bases). Germline V lookup: CDR1 SGHRS, CDR2 YFSETQ. The CDR3 contains 18 residues. Trimming left V 3 bases short and J 3 bases short, with 22 bases between. The CDR3 DNA reads TGCGCCAGCAGCTCCCGCCCCTCTGAACAGGGTTTCTACAATGAGCAGTTCTTC. Encoded protein: CASSSRPSEQGFYNEQFF.

The chain joins TRBV7-3 to TRBJ2-1, with 15 nucleotides matching TRBD2. There are 18 residues in the CDR3. Germline CDR1 reads SGHTA; CDR2 reads FQGTGA. The J segment lost 3 bases and the V segment lost 6 bases, leaving 9 bases of the junction unmatched. CDR3 in amino acids: CASSPGLAGGPDYNEQFF. Here the CDR3 DNA reads TGTGCCAGCAGTCCTGGACTAGCGGGAGGGCCGGACTACAATGAGCAGTTCTTC. The variable domain in full, with the rest retrieved from reference TRBV7-3 and TRBJ2-1, is GAGVSQTPSNKVTEKGKYVELRCDPISGHTALYWYRQSLGQGPEFLIYFQGTGAADDSGLPNDRFFAVRPEGSVSTLKIQRTERGDSAVYLCASSPGLAGGPDYNEQFFGPGTRLTVL.

This clone came up once. The V gene is TRBV9, the J gene TRBJ2-3, with 10 bases fitting TRBD2. CDR1 and CDR2 (germline): SGDLS, YYNGEE. The junction had 3 bases not matched to a gene; V was cut back by 2 bases and J by 0 bases. The CDR3 covers 16 residues. CDR3 loop: CASSVGLARSTDTQYF. The DNA of the CDR3 is TGTGCCAGCAGCGTGGGACTAGCGAGAAGCACAGATACGCAGTATTTT.

The chain combines TRBV5-1 with TRBJ2-7, with 10 nucleotides matching TRBD1. Trimming at V came to 3 bases and at J to 3 bases, leaving 0 bases not matched to a gene. The CDR3 is 13 residues long. CDR1 SGHRS and CDR2 YFSETQ come from the germline V gene. The CDR3 region is CASSWTGGYEQYF. CDR3 nucleotides: TGCGCCAGCAGCTGGACAGGGGGCTACGAGCAGTACTTC. The full variable domain, in which reference TRBV5-1 and TRBJ2-7 provide the parts outside the CDR3, is KAGVTQTPRYLIKTRGQQVTLSCSPISGHRSVSWYQQTPGQGLQFLFEYFSETQRNKGNFPGRFSGRQFSNSRSEMNVSTLELGDSALYLCASSWTGGYEQYFGPGTRLTVT.

The chain has TRBV12-3 or TRBV12-4 and TRBJ1-2; D perhaps matches TRBD1 (5 bases). V was shortened by 6 bases and J by 13 bases, with 18 bases between the two germline ends. This CDR3 region has 12 residues. The CDR3 protein is CASSLLPDTRTF. The CDR3 nucleotides are TGTGCCAGCAGCCTCCTCCCGGACACTCGCACCTTC.